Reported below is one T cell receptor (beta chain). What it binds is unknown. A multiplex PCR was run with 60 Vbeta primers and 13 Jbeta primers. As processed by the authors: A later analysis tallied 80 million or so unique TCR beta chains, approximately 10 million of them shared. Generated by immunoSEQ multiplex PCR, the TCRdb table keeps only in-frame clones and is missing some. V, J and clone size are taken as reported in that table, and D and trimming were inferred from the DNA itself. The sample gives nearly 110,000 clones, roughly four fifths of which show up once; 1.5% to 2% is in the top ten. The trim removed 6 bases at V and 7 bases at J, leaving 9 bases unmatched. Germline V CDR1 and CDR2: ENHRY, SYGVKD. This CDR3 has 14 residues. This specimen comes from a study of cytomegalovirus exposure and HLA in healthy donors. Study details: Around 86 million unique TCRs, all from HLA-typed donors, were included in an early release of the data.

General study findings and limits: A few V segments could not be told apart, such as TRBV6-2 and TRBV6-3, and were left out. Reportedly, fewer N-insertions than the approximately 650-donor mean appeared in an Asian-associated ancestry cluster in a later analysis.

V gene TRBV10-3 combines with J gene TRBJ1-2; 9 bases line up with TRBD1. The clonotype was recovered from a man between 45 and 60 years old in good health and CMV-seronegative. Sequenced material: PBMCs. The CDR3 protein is CAIRTETGGGGYTF. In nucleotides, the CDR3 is TGTGCCATCAGGACTGAAACAGGGGGCGGTGGCTACACCTTC.